The subject of this entry is one T cell receptor beta chain. Its antigen is currently not known. No per-base quality is available; no much larger clone lies one base away. The donors were 40 or so Caucasian individuals from Russia, aged roughly 6 to 95 years, who were systemically healthy. Each donor gave approximately 9.3 milliliters of peripheral blood, collected into EDTA-treated Vacutainer tubes. PBMCs were isolated by Ficoll-Paque density-gradient centrifugation, with at least 6 million obtained per sample. Total RNA, at least 5 micrograms per sample, was extracted from PBMCs with Trizol reagent. Naive CD45RAhigh/CD27high T cell percentages were measured by flow cytometry on a PBMC aliquot from every donor. The library was prepared using 5' RACE. For sequencing, an Illumina HiSeq 2500 was employed. A second PCR of about 6 to 11 cycles was run with a J-beta primer mix and a sample-barcoded 5' primer. A unique molecular identifier was introduced onto each TCR beta cDNA molecule by a template-switch 5' adaptor carrying 12 random nucleotides. Each sample yielded at least 3 million CDR3-containing paired-end reads. All of the RNA was converted into first-strand cDNA using the Mint cDNA synthesis kit, with a TRBC-specific oligonucleotide serving as the primer. Following uracil-DNA glycosylase treatment, all cDNA underwent a first 18-cycle PCR with the universal primers M1SS and BC2_uni_R. The authors processed their data as follows. Each sample was normalized by randomly selecting 1 million high-quality reads, each carrying a distinct molecular identifier. Instead of being binned into consensus sequences, reads that shared molecular identifiers were thrown out. MiTCR, run with a Q25 quality threshold and the strictest error-elimination algorithm, handled CDR3 identification, clonotype clustering and error correction. Lower-bound total TCR beta diversity was estimated with a nonparametric unseen species model using Euler transformation. TCRdb reran the public reads through fastp at Q25 and MiXCR, keeping productive beta chains. When rows share a CDR3 protein, they turn into one entry using the most common DNA and genes. The V and J calls come from TCRdb's annotation, not from the publication. The sample contains fewer than 1 million distinct CDR3 sequences, about 42% of them found a single time. Approximately 19% of the sample comes from the top ten.

This sample was taken from a study of blood T cells in healthy people across ages (dated by TCRdb to about 2015). As for the study more broadly: In model experiments, roughly one uniquely barcoded TCR beta cDNA molecule per two T cells was captured by template switching. The study measured age-related changes in TCR beta repertoire diversity using deep sequencing normalized with unique cDNA molecular identifiers. Donors were grouped into four age groups: young (average 16 years), middle-aged (39), aged (around 56) and long-lived (roughly 80). To avoid experimental bias, donors of different ages were randomly spread across the sequencing lanes. For two donors (one aged 18 to 30 and one aged 80 or older), the study analyzed two additional independent replicas of 1 million unique cDNA reads from the same blood draw. Overall results and qualifications from the work: Donor CMV infection status was unknown, potentially confounding age-related changes in expanded clonotypes. Bulk unsorted PBMC profiling prevented conclusive comparison of naive and antigen-experienced compartments. Observed TCR beta diversity per million T cells fell roughly linearly with age, and a significant reduction was already apparent by age about 38. Estimates of total diversity based on one million sequenced T cells were regarded as lower bounds and as underestimates. Compared with the aged group, the long-lived group had more naive CD4+ T cells, fewer expanded clones and increased TCR diversity, suggesting age selection. A strong correlation was found between observed TCR beta diversity and the percentage of naive T cells measured by flow cytometry.

Counted from cysteine to phenylalanine, this CDR3 has 15 amino acids. Solely the CDR3 DNA is kept, with 45 bases framed from the first base. CDR1 and CDR2, looked up from the germline V gene (reference sequence), are LNHDA and SQIVND. Trimming removed 2 bases from V and 0 bases from J, leaving 7 bases between the germline ends. The chain is encoded by TRBV19 joined to TRBJ2-2, with the identity of the D gene unclear. This receptor was identified in a man in his fifties or sixties in good health. Sequenced: blood. The CDR3 reads as follows: CASSITNPNTGELFF. The nucleotide sequence is TGTGCCAGTAGTATAACTAACCCGAACACCGGGGAGCTGTTTTTT.